What follows are 23 T cell receptor beta chains derived from one specimen sequenced in a study of cytomegalovirus exposure and HLA in healthy donors. PCR was performed using 60 Vbeta and 13 Jbeta primers. Libraries were prepared by immunoSEQ multiplex PCR; TCRdb keeps only in-frame clonotypes and omits some of them. Here the sample spans about 200,000 clones, roughly 80% being singletons. Sequenced: PBMCs. Every receptor here comes from a male donor in good health and CMV-seronegative.

This rearrangement joins TRBV19 to TRBJ2-3; TRBD2 matches at 7 bases. The CDR3 is 16 amino acids. V was pared by 3 bases and J by 3 bases, with 9 bases of the junction left unmatched. Germline V CDR1 and CDR2: LNHDA, SQIVND (reference sequence). CDR3 loop: CASSIRAGEGTDTQYF. CDR3 DNA: TGTGCCAGTAGTATCCGGGCGGGAGAGGGAACAGATACGCAGTATTTT.

The genes are TRBV19 and TRBJ1-2, with 7 positions matching TRBD1. The CDR3 has 16 amino acids. CDR1 and CDR2 (germline): LNHDA, SQIVND (reference sequence). With 3 bases clipped from V and 4 bases from J, the junction kept 11 bases outside the gene matches. CDR3 region: CASSIDRAPGSYGYTF. The DNA for the CDR3 is TGTGCCAGTAGTATTGACAGGGCCCCCGGATCCTATGGCTACACCTTC.

J is TRBJ2-7 and V is TRBV27; TRBD1 agrees at 7 bases. CDR1 and CDR2 (germline): MNHEY, SMNVEV (reference sequence). Trimming removed 5 bases from V and 3 bases from J; junction bases left unmatched: 4. CDR3 length: 13 amino acids. CDR3: CASSPGQSYEQYF. The CDR3, as DNA: TGTGCCAGCAGTCCGGGACAGAGCTACGAGCAGTACTTC.

This rearrangement joins TRBV7-9 to TRBJ2-2; D remains unclear. The CDR3 totals 15 residues. Germline V CDR1 and CDR2: SEHNR, FQNEAQ (reference sequence). Between the trimmed V and J ends, which lost 6 bases and 4 bases, there was a span of 15 bases. Written as DNA, the CDR3 is TGTGCCAGCAGGATAAACGAAGCTGGCACCGGGGAGCTGTTTTTT. Translated: CASRINEAGTGELFF.

The V and J genes are TRBV4-1 and TRBJ2-1; 7 bases line up with TRBD2. This CDR3 is built from 16 residues. J was trimmed by 6 bases and V by 4 bases; bases with no gene match: 12. Per the germline V gene, CDR1 is MGHRA and CDR2 is YSYEKL. In DNA, the CDR3 is TGCGCCAGCAGCCCCCTTAGGAGCGGGATAGGCAATGAGCAGTTCTTC. It specifies CASSPLRSGIGNEQFF.

The gene calls are TRBV29-1 and TRBJ1-1, with TRBD1 identical over 8 bases. V gave up 6 bases and J gave up 1 base; unmatched junction bases: 4. The germline V gene encodes CDR1 SQVTM and CDR2 ANQGSEA. This CDR3 has 13 residues. Here the CDR3 DNA reads TGCAGCGTCCTCGGACAGGGGAACACTGAAGCTTTCTTT. Translation: CSVLGQGNTEAFF.

The gene calls are TRBV27 and TRBJ2-3, with 8 positions matching TRBD2. This CDR3 has 16 amino acids. V lost 4 bases, J lost 1 base, and 7 bases stayed unmatched. Germline V CDR1 and CDR2: MNHEY, SMNVEV (reference sequence). CDR3 coding DNA: TGTGCCAGCAGTTCCCCAGCGGGAGCCGGCACAGATACGCAGTATTTT. Residues: CASSSPAGAGTDTQYF.

This rearrangement joins TRBV11-2 to TRBJ1-2; D gene ambiguous. The CDR3 is 16 residues long. Germline V gene lookup returns CDR1 SGHAT and CDR2 FQNNGV. Trimming removed 0 bases from V and 3 bases from J, with 14 bases in between. The CDR3 region is CASSLEAVGGDYGYTF. The CDR3 DNA reads TGTGCCAGCAGCTTAGAAGCGGTCGGCGGAGACTATGGCTACACCTTC.

The rearrangement links TRBV9 to TRBJ2-1; 9 bases are a match to TRBD1. CDR1 is SGDLS and CDR2 is YYNGEE in the germline V gene. The V segment lost 3 bases and the J segment 12 bases; nucleotides outside the gene matches: 7. The CDR3 consists of 13 residues. CDR3 sequence (DNA): TGTGCCAGCAGCGCCATAGGACAGGGGAGGCAGTTCTTC. It encodes CASSAIGQGRQFF.

This chain links TRBV5-5 with TRBJ1-2, with D hard to call. CDR3 length equals 12 residues. V dropped 4 bases and J dropped 8 bases, with 12 bases sitting between them. The V gene's germline CDR1 is SGHKS and CDR2 YYEKEE (reference sequence). This CDR3 reads CASSTGVQGYTF. CDR3 coding DNA: TGTGCCAGCAGCACCGGGGTCCAGGGCTACACCTTC.

The rearrangement links TRBV19 to TRBJ2-3; TRBD1 matches 8 bases. Germline loops: CDR1 LNHDA, CDR2 SQIVND (reference sequence). The CDR3 covers 15 residues. Unmatched junction bases numbered 6, after V lost 4 bases and J lost 3 bases. The CDR3 region has the DNA TGTGCCAGTAGTACTCGGACAGGGAGGACAGATACGCAGTATTTT. Translating it yields CASSTRTGRTDTQYF.

This clone was picked up a small number of times. The rearrangement joins TRBV30 to TRBJ1-5, with 7 bases fitting TRBD1. Germline V lookup: CDR1 GTSNPN, CDR2 SVGIG (reference sequence). V trimming: 5 bases; J trimming: 1 base; junction bases outside the gene matches: 8. CDR3 size: 15 residues. CDR3 loop: CAWDRDRGSNQPQHF. In DNA, the CDR3 is TGTGCCTGGGACAGGGATCGAGGAAGCAATCAGCCCCAGCATTTT.

The J gene is TRBJ2-7, the V gene TRBV28; D unclear. V gave up 3 bases and J gave up 6 bases, with 12 bases separating them. This CDR3 comprises 13 residues. Germline V gene lookup returns CDR1 MDHEN and CDR2 SYDVKM. Written as DNA, the CDR3 is TGTGCCAGCAGTTTGCCCGGATCGGGCGAGCAGTACTTC. Its protein is CASSLPGSGEQYF.

This chain's CDR3 is CASSIERDEQFF. As DNA, the CDR3 is TGTGCCAGTAGTATAGAGAGGGATGAGCAGTTCTTC. The J gene is TRBJ2-1, the V gene TRBV19; D might be TRBD2 (5 bases). Germline V gene sequence: CDR1 LNHDA, CDR2 SQIVND (reference sequence). V was pared by 0 bases and J by 8 bases, with 5 bases between. There are 12 residues in the CDR3. The variable domain in full, with the rest retrieved from reference TRBV19 and TRBJ2-1, is DGGITQSPKYLFRKEGQNVTLSCEQNLNHDAMYWYRQDPGQGLRLIYYSQIVNDFQKGDIAEGYSVSREKKESFPLTVTSAQKNPTAFYLCASSIERDEQFFGPGTRLTVL.

The chain links TRBV6-4 to TRBJ2-3; 7 positions match TRBD2. Germline CDR1 reads MRHNA; CDR2 reads SNTAGT. V gave up 0 bases and J gave up 2 bases; unmatched junction bases: 2. This CDR3 has 15 residues. The CDR3 coding sequence is TGTGCCAGCAGTGACTCGGCGGGAGTCACAGATACGCAGTATTTT. Protein: CASSDSAGVTDTQYF.

In nucleotides, the CDR3 is TGTGCCAGCAGCCCGACCCAGGGAAACGAGCAGTTCTTC. This translates into CASSPTQGNEQFF. This chain links TRBV6-6 with TRBJ2-1; tentatively, D is TRBD1 (5 bases). The CDR3 contains 13 residues. Germline V gives CDR1 MNHNY, CDR2 SVGAGI (reference sequence). Trimming removed 6 bases at V and 10 bases at J, with 16 bases between.

The gene calls are TRBV30 and TRBJ2-1; 15 positions agree with TRBD2. Trimming removed 6 bases from V and 6 bases from J; junction bases left unmatched: 9. CDR1 GTSNPN and CDR2 SVGIG come from the germline V gene (reference sequence). This CDR3 spans 16 amino acids. In DNA form, the CDR3 reads TGTGCCTGTAGGACTAGCGGGAGGGGGGGGCCCAATGAGCAGTTCTTC. Translation gives CACRTSGRGGPNEQFF. The full variable domain, completed using reference TRBV30 and TRBJ2-1, is SQTIHQWPATLVQPVGSPLSLECTVEGTSNPNLYWYRQAAGRGLQLLFYSVGIGQISSEVPQNLSASRPQDRQFILSSKKLLLSDSGFYLCACRTSGRGGPNEQFFGPGTRLTVL.

The V and J genes are TRBV5-6 and TRBJ2-7; TRBD2 matches at 9 bases. With 0 bases clipped from V and 2 bases from J, the junction kept 6 bases outside the gene matches. Germline lookup yields CDR1 SGHDT and CDR2 YYEEEE. The CDR3 runs 16 residues. The CDR3 spells CASSLGEAGGAYEQYF. In nucleotides, the CDR3 is TGTGCCAGCAGCTTGGGTGAAGCGGGAGGCGCCTACGAGCAGTACTTC.

The CDR3 sequence: CASSYQGLSSTGELFF. The CDR3, as DNA: TGTGCCAGCAGCTATCAGGGACTCAGTAGCACCGGGGAGCTGTTTTTT. The rearrangement uses TRBV4-2 and TRBJ2-2, with D possibly matching TRBD2 (6 bases). Germline values: CDR1 LGHNA, CDR2 YNFKEQ. The V end lost 5 bases, the J end lost 4 bases, and 17 bases lay between the germline ends. The CDR3 is 16 amino acids.

This clone was seen a handful of times. V is TRBV5-1 and J is TRBJ2-1; D is perhaps TRBD1 (5 bases). The CDR3 totals 12 residues. V was cut by 2 bases and J by 7 bases, with 7 bases left in between. Germline V gene sequence: CDR1 SGHRS, CDR2 YFSETQ. The chain's CDR3 is CASSLGENEQFF. The CDR3 DNA is TGCGCCAGCAGCTTAGGGGAAAATGAGCAGTTCTTC.

A note on this clone: The sample has other DNA sequences that encode this CDR3 too. The chain combines TRBV9 with TRBJ2-7; 9 nucleotides align to TRBD2. Germline values: CDR1 SGDLS, CDR2 YYNGEE. The CDR3 is made up of 15 amino acids. The V gene end was trimmed by 0 bases and the J gene end by 0 bases; junction bases not matched to a gene: 1. Here the CDR3 reads CASSVASGASYEQYF. The CDR3 nucleotides read TGTGCCAGCAGCGTAGCTAGCGGGGCCTCCTACGAGCAGTACTTC.

This sequence joins TRBV7-2 and TRBJ1-5; no clear D. Trimming took off 2 bases at V and 0 bases at J, with 8 bases between the two ends. Germline CDR1 and CDR2: SGHTA and FQGNSA. The CDR3 has 15 residues. CDR3 in amino acids: CASSLQQVSNQPQHF. The CDR3 coding sequence is TGTGCCAGCAGCTTACAGCAGGTTAGCAATCAGCCCCAGCATTTT.

The rearrangement uses TRBV2 and TRBJ1-5; D call uncertain. V lost 1 base, J lost 6 bases, and 16 bases lay in between. This CDR3 is built from 16 residues. Germline CDR1 is SNHLY and CDR2 is FYNNEI. The CDR3, as DNA: TGTGCCAGCAGTGAAGGTGGGGTTCGGGGAGCTCAGCCCCAGCATTTT. Translating gives CASSEGGVRGAQPQHF.